The present T cell receptor (beta chain) was sequenced within a study of T cell responses to AZD1222 COVID-19 vaccine. The method was immunoSEQ multiplex PCR; TCRdb's version includes in-frame clones alone and lacks a portion of them. The sample has approximately 120,000 clones; 85% to 90% are singletons. CDR1 SEHNR and CDR2 FQNEAQ come from the germline V gene (reference sequence). The CDR3 has 16 amino acids. The V end lost 5 bases, the J end lost 5 bases, and 16 bases lay between the germline ends. The origin of this receptor is an adult in good health. The chain recombines TRBV7-9 with TRBJ1-6; D not certain. This sample comprised peripheral blood, obtained on day 0 of MenACWY control vaccination. The chain's CDR3 is CASSEGPGRHNSPLHF. CDR3 sequence (DNA): TGTGCCAGCAGCGAAGGACCCGGGAGACATAATTCACCCCTCCACTTT.